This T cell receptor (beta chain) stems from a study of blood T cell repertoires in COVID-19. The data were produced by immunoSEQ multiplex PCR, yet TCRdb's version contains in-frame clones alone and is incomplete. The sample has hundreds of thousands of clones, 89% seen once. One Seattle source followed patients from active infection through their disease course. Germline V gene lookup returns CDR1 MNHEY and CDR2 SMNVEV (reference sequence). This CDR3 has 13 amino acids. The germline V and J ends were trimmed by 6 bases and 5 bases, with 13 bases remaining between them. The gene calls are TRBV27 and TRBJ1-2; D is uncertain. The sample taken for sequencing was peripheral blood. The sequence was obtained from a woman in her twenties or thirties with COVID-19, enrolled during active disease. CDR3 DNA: TGTGCCAGCAGGCCCGCAATGGAGTATGGCTACACCTTC. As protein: CASRPAMEYGYTF.